Following are 16 T cell receptor beta chains from one sample sequenced in a study of T cell repertoires in cytomegalovirus infection. From the reads, TCRdb called clonotypes with MiXCR, one entry per CDR3 protein. The data show a few hundred thousand distinct CDR3 sequences, with 26% seen just once and 13% held by the top ten. The sample consisted of PBMCs. The receptors were sampled from a human donor in good health (CMV status not recorded). Some clones in this sample may be carry-over from other donors' samples.

This clonotype appeared a few times. The chain is built from TRBV7-2 and TRBJ1-6; the D is unclear. The V end was cut by 1 base, the J end by 0 bases, with 13 bases between. This CDR3 comprises 18 residues. Germline CDR1 and CDR2: SGHTA and FQGNSA. The CDR3 sequence is CASSLDGQPRSYNSPLHF. The CDR3, as DNA: TGTGCCAGCAGCTTAGACGGTCAGCCTCGCTCCTATAATTCACCCCTCCACTTT.

The gene calls are TRBV4-1 and TRBJ2-5; D is possibly TRBD1 or TRBD2 (5 bases each). The CDR3 totals 16 residues. Trimming pared 0 bases from V and 9 bases from J, leaving 20 bases between. Germline CDR1 and CDR2: MGHRA and YSYEKL. The CDR3 bases are TGCGCCAGCAGCCAAGAAGGGGAGTCCCGGAGGTTTGCCCAGTACTTC. Its protein is CASSQEGESRRFAQYF.

The rearrangement joins TRBV28 to TRBJ1-5, with a weak D call TRBD1 (5 bases). Germline-derived CDR1 and CDR2 are MDHEN and SYDVKM. This CDR3 spans 15 amino acids. V lost 6 bases, J lost 2 bases, and 14 bases lay in between. CDR3 sequence (DNA): TGTGCCAGCAGCCGGGGGAGGGTAGGCAATCAGCCCCAGCATTTT. Translated, it gives CASSRGRVGNQPQHF.

The genes are TRBV6-2 or TRBV6-3 and TRBJ1-5; D gene ambiguous. This CDR3 spans 13 amino acids. CDR1 and CDR2 (germline): MNHEY, SVGEGT. The germline V and J ends were trimmed by 2 bases and 7 bases, with 9 bases remaining between them. The CDR3 DNA reads as TGTGCCAGCAGTTACCAGGCAGAGCAGCCCCAGCATTTT. Protein product: CASSYQAEQPQHF.

This clonotype has a single count. CDR3 residues: CASSQAPSVEKLFF. DNA for the CDR3: TGCGCCAGCAGCCAAGCGCCTTCCGTGGAAAAACTGTTTTTT. This chain uses TRBV4-3 with TRBJ1-4; no clear D gene. V was pared by 1 base and J by 8 bases, with 11 bases between. Germline CDR1 LGHNA, CDR2 YSLEER. The CDR3 has 14 residues.

The chain links TRBV24-1 to TRBJ2-2; D unclear. Trimming removed 0 bases at V and 0 bases at J, with 7 bases between. The CDR3 sequence is 16 residues long. Germline V lookup: CDR1 KGHDR, CDR2 SFDVKD. CDR3 in amino acids: CATSDLETANTGELFF. The CDR3 DNA follows: TGTGCCACCAGTGATTTGGAGACCGCGAACACCGGGGAGCTGTTTTTT.

The chain uses TRBV6-2 or TRBV6-3 and TRBJ2-7; the match to TRBD2 covers 12 bases. The trim removed 5 bases at V and 3 bases at J, leaving 5 bases unmatched. This CDR3 is built from 15 residues. CDR1 MNHEY and CDR2 SVGEGT come from the germline V gene. CDR3 DNA: TGTGCCAGCAGTCGGGGACTAGCGGGTGACTACGAGCAGTACGTC. Protein: CASSRGLAGDYEQYV.

CDR3 amino acids: CASSGSMGETQYF. CDR3 in DNA: TGCGCCAGCAGCGGTAGCATGGGGGAGACCCAGTACTTC. The chain has TRBV5-1 and TRBJ2-5, with unresolved D. Trimming shortened V by 4 bases and J by 5 bases, and 12 bases separated the two germline ends. CDR1 is SGHRS, CDR2 YFSETQ, per germline. This CDR3 has 13 residues.

In its sample, this clonotype was seen many times. The J gene is TRBJ1-5, the V gene TRBV28; D call uncertain. This CDR3 is built from 15 residues. The germline V gene encodes CDR1 MDHEN and CDR2 SYDVKM. The germline V and J ends were trimmed by 2 bases and 2 bases, with 10 bases remaining between them. This CDR3 reads CASSLAVLGNQPQHF. The DNA for the CDR3 is TGTGCCAGCAGTTTAGCGGTCCTTGGCAATCAGCCCCAGCATTTT. The variable domain in full, completed from reference TRBV28 and TRBJ1-5, reads DVKVTQSSRYLVKRTGEKVFLECVQDMDHENMFWYRQDPGLGLRLIYFSYDVKMKEKGDIPEGYSVSREKKERFSLILESASTNQTSMYLCASSLAVLGNQPQHFGDGTRLSIL.

This clonotype was seen only a few times. This rearrangement joins TRBV15 to TRBJ1-5; a weak D match, TRBD1 (5 bases). V lost 2 bases to trimming and J lost 8 bases, with 19 bases between them. This CDR3 comprises 16 residues. Germline CDR1 is LNHNV and CDR2 is YYDKDF (reference sequence). The CDR3 sequence is CATSRPRMGGSEPQHF. DNA of the CDR3: TGTGCCACCAGCAGACCGAGAATGGGGGGTTCGGAGCCCCAGCATTTT.

The sample holds a few counts of this clonotype. The chain recombines TRBV7-9 with TRBJ1-6, with D perhaps TRBD1 (5 bases). The CDR3 runs to 15 residues. From germline, CDR1 is SEHNR and CDR2 FQNEAQ (reference sequence). V was clipped by 5 bases and J by 10 bases, with 18 bases between them. CDR3 sequence reads: CASSLGAWGASPLHF. DNA for the CDR3: TGTGCCAGCAGCCTTGGGGCCTGGGGAGCATCACCCCTCCACTTT.

The chain joins TRBV24-1 to TRBJ2-6, with D perhaps matching TRBD2 (6 bases). The V gene's germline CDR1 is KGHDR and CDR2 SFDVKD. Between the trimmed V and J ends, which lost 1 base and 2 bases, there was a span of 8 bases. The CDR3 length is 16 residues. CDR3 DNA: TGTGCCACCAGTGATTTCGGAGGGGCTGGGGCCAACGTCCTGACTTTC. Its protein is CATSDFGGAGANVLTF.

In its sample, this clonotype was seen a few times. CDR3 in amino acids: CSARDLIAGGDNEQFF. In nucleotides, the CDR3 is TGCAGTGCTAGAGATCTAATAGCGGGAGGGGACAATGAGCAGTTCTTC. The chain employs TRBV20-1 and TRBJ2-1; 11 bases match TRBD2. The CDR3 has 16 residues. V trimming: 0 bases; J trimming: 5 bases; junction bases outside the gene matches: 6. Germline CDR1 is DFQATT and CDR2 is SNEGSKA (reference sequence).

The gene calls are TRBV7-2 and TRBJ2-1; D is perhaps TRBD2 (6 bases). With 5 bases removed from V and 2 bases from J, the gap between germline ends came to 16 bases. The germline V gene encodes CDR1 SGHTA and CDR2 FQGNSA. This CDR3 is 16 amino acids long. CDR3 loop: CASSTGLPLTYNEQFF. For the CDR3, the DNA is TGTGCCAGCAGCACGGGACTCCCGTTAACCTACAATGAGCAGTTCTTC.

The rearrangement joins TRBV11-3 to TRBJ2-1; no reliable D call. Germline V gene lookup returns CDR1 SGHNT and CDR2 YENEEA. V lost 0 bases and J 8 bases, leaving 8 bases between the germline ends. This CDR3 comprises 13 residues. CDR3 nucleotide sequence: TGTGCCAGCAGCTTAGATAACCGCGATGAGCAGTTCTTC. Protein product: CASSLDNRDEQFF.

This clonotype was seen ten or more times. The V gene is TRBV28, the J gene TRBJ2-5; no clear D. The CDR3 length is 13 residues. Germline assignment: CDR1 MDHEN and CDR2 SYDVKM. The ends were cut back, 6 bases at V and 5 bases at J, with 13 bases in the middle. DNA for the CDR3: TGTGCCAGCAGCTTAAGTCGGCAGGAGACCCAGTACTTC. It specifies CASSLSRQETQYF.